Listed here are 5 T cell receptor beta chains from one sample, sequenced in a study of blood T cell repertoires in COVID-19. The data were produced by immunoSEQ multiplex PCR, yet TCRdb's version contains in-frame clones alone and is incomplete. The sample lists about 140,000 clones, roughly 85% occurring once. Sequencing was performed on PBMCs or T cells enriched from blood (not recorded which). These receptors all stem from a man aged 50 or older who had recovered from COVID-19.

The chain links TRBV7-9 to TRBJ1-2, with D uncertain. V was cut by 3 bases and J by 5 bases, with 7 bases left in between. The germline V gene encodes CDR1 SEHNR and CDR2 FQNEAQ (reference sequence). CDR3 length: 12 residues. The CDR3 region has the DNA TGTGCCAGCAGCTTGGGCGGGTATGGCTACACCTTC. Its translation is CASSLGGYGYTF.

The chain recombines TRBV4-1 with TRBJ1-6, with a possible D match to TRBD1 (5 bases). CDR3 size: 17 residues. Germline CDR1 and CDR2: MGHRA and YSYEKL. V lost 4 bases to trimming and J lost 6 bases, with 19 bases between them. The CDR3 sequence is CASSRTARGGFNSPLHF. For the CDR3, the DNA is TGCGCCAGCAGCCGAACCGCCCGGGGGGGGTTTAATTCACCCCTCCACTTT.

This sequence joins TRBV15 and TRBJ2-1; D ambiguous. V lost 0 bases and J lost 2, with 14 bases in between. Germline V CDR1 and CDR2: LNHNV, YYDKDF (reference sequence). This CDR3 is built from 17 residues. The CDR3 coding sequence is TGTGCCACCAGCAGAGATTGGGCCACCGAAACCTACAATGAGCAGTTCTTC. It specifies CATSRDWATETYNEQFF.

The V and J genes are TRBV19 and TRBJ2-5, with 10 nucleotides matching TRBD1. The CDR3 consists of 15 residues. CDR1 is LNHDA, CDR2 SQIVND, per germline (reference sequence). Trimming removed 3 bases from V and 2 bases from J; junction bases left unmatched: 3. The CDR3 DNA reads TGTGCCAGTAGTATTGCGGGACAGGGGCAAGAGACCCAGTACTTC. It is translated as CASSIAGQGQETQYF.

There are many counts of this clone. This chain connects TRBV6-1 to TRBJ1-1; the D is unclear. Trimming removed 3 bases at V and 9 bases at J, with 8 bases between. This CDR3 has 11 amino acids. CDR1 MNHNS and CDR2 SASEGT come from the germline V gene. CDR3 sequence reads: CASSEQQQAFF. The CDR3 DNA follows: TGTGCCAGCAGTGAGCAACAGCAAGCTTTCTTT.